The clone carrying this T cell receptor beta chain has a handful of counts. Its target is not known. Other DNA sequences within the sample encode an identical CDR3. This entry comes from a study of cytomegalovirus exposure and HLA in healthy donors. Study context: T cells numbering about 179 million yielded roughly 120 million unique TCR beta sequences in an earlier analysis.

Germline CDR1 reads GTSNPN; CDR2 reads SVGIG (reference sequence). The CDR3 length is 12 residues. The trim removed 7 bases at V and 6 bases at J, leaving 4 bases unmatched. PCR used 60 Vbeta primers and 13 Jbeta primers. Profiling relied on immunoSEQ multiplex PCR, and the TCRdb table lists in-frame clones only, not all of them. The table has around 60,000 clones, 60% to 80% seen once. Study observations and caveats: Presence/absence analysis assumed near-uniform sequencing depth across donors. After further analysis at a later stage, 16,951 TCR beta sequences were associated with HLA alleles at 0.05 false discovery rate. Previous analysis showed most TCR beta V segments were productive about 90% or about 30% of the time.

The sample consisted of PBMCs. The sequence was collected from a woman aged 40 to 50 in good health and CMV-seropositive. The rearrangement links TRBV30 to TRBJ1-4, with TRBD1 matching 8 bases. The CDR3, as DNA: TGTGCCTCCGGACAGGGTGATGAAAAACTGTTTTTT. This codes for CASGQGDEKLFF.